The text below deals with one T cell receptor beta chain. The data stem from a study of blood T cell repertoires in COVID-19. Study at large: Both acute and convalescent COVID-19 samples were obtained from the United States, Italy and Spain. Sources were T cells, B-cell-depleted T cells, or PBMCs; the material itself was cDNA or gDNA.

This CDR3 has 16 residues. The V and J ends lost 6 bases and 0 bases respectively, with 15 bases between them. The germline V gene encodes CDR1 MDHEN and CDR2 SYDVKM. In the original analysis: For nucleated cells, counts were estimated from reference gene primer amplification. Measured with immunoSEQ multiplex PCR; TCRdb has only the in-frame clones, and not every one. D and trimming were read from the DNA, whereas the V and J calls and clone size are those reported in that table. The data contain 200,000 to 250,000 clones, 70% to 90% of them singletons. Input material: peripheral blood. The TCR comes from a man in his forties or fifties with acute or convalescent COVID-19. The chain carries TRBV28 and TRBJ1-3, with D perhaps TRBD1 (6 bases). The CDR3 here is CASRPGGQLSGNTIYF. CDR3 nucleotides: TGTGCCAGCAGGCCCGGGGGGCAGCTCTCTGGAAACACCATATATTTT.